This T cell receptor (beta chain) appears in the sequencing data of a study of T cells in Graves' hyperthyroidism and ophthalmopathy. This clonotype was counted many times. Losses at the gene ends were 5 bases for V and 5 bases for J; bases not matched to a gene: 6. This CDR3 contains 14 residues. From germline, CDR1 is MGHDK and CDR2 SYGVNS. RNA transcripts provided the source from which TCR beta CDR3 regions were amplified. In the first-round RT-PCR of the TCR CDR3, the HTBI primer set was used. TCRdb re-analysed the multiplex PCR reads in MiXCR, keeping a single row per CDR3 protein. Among fewer than 500,000 distinct CDR3 sequences listed, about 15% were seen once.

The V gene is TRBV25-1, the J gene TRBJ2-3; TRBD1 matches 8 bases. This sequence was found in a young man with Graves' ophthalmopathy. The sequenced material came from blood. CDR3 region: CASSITGGVDTQYF. The CDR3, as DNA: TGTGCCAGCAGTATCACAGGGGGAGTAGATACGCAGTATTTT.